The T cell receptor (beta chain) under discussion was sequenced for a study of T cells in Graves' hyperthyroidism and ophthalmopathy. Study findings and constraints: Most thyroid clonotypes expanded above 0.001 appeared in blood too.

Regions amplified from RNA transcripts were the TCR beta CDR3 regions. First-round RT-PCR with HTBI primers amplified the TCR CDR3 region. TCRdb re-derived calls from the multiplex PCR reads in MiXCR, one entry per CDR3 protein. Here the sample spans 500,000 to 650,000 distinct CDR3 sequences, 15% to 20% being singletons. This clonotype was observed many times. The antigen is not known. Ophthalmopathy in the patients scored at least 3 on Clinical Activity Score and at least 4 on NOSPECS grade, lasting under 3 months. Uncontrolled infection, other autoimmune disease, pregnancy or lactation barred patients from enrollment. Fresh peripheral blood, under 11 ml, yielded the PBMCs. The CDR3 runs to 15 residues. Trimming left V 2 bases short and J 4 bases short, with 13 bases between. Germline lookup yields CDR1 SGHAT and CDR2 FQNNGV.

The receptor comes from a man between 40 and 49 years old with Graves' ophthalmopathy. Sequenced: blood. The chain has TRBV11-2 and TRBJ2-3; unclear D gene. The CDR3 here is CASSLRPTTPDTQYF. DNA for the CDR3: TGTGCCAGCAGCTTACGGCCCACAACCCCAGATACGCAGTATTTT.